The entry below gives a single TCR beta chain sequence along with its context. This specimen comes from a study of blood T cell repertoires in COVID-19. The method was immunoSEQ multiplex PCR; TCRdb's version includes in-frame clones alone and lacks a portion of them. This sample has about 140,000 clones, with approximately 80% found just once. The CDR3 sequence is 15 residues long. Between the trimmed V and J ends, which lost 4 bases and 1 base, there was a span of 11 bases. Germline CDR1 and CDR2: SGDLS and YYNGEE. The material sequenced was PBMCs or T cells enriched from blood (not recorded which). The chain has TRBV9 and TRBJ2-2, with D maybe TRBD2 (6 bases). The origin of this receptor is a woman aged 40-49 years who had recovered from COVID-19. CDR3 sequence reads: CASSPLGGNTGELFF. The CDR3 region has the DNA TGTGCCAGCAGCCCCCTGGGGGGGAACACCGGGGAGCTGTTTTTT. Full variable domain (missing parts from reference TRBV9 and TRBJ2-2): DSGVTQTPKHLITATGQRVTLRCSPRSGDLSVYWYQQSLDQGLQFLIQYYNGEERAKGNILERFSAQQFPDLHSELNLSSLELGDSALYFCASSPLGGNTGELFFGEGSRLTVL.